Shown below are 25 T cell receptor beta chains from a single sample sequenced in a study of T cells in Graves' hyperthyroidism and ophthalmopathy. Amplification targeted TCR beta CDR3 regions from RNA transcripts. The study used the HTBI primer set for a first-round RT-PCR of the TCR CDR3. MiXCR, applied by TCRdb to the multiplex PCR reads, yields one record per CDR3 protein. The repertoire holds 380,000 or so distinct CDR3 sequences, with over 11% as singletons. Input material: blood. The receptors stem from a woman aged 25 to 39 with Graves' hyperthyroidism.

This clonotype came up once. This chain uses TRBV6-1 with TRBJ1-1; TRBD1 agrees at 8 bases. The length of the CDR3 is 14 residues. Germline V CDR1 and CDR2: MNHNS, SASEGT. The junction had 6 bases not matched to a gene; V was cut back by 6 bases and J by 3 bases. CDR3: CASRRPTGDTEAFF. CDR3 nucleotide sequence: TGTGCCAGCAGAAGACCGACAGGGGACACTGAAGCTTTCTTT.

This clonotype has a handful of counts. The chain couples TRBV20-1 to TRBJ2-1; 9 bases map to TRBD2. J was trimmed by 7 bases and V by 4 bases; bases with no gene match: 8. This CDR3 comprises 14 residues. Germline V gives CDR1 DFQATT, CDR2 SNEGSKA (reference sequence). The CDR3 spells CSATVAGVVNEQFF. Here the CDR3 DNA reads TGCAGTGCTACGGTAGCGGGAGTAGTTAATGAGCAGTTCTTC.

This clonotype was observed a handful of times. The V gene is TRBV20-1, the J gene TRBJ2-3; 7 positions agree with TRBD2. Germline CDR1 is DFQATT and CDR2 is SNEGSKA (reference sequence). The CDR3 covers 14 residues. V dropped 1 base and J dropped 3; count of bases not matched to a gene: 4. CDR3 sequence: CSARGGSRTDTQYF. CDR3 nucleotides: TGCAGTGCTAGAGGCGGGAGTCGGACAGATACGCAGTATTTT.

This clonotype was seen ten or more times. This chain links TRBV6-2 or TRBV6-3 with TRBJ2-7, with D uncertain. Germline V gives CDR1 MNHEY, CDR2 SVGEGT. V was shortened by 2 bases and J by 2 bases, with 4 bases between the two germline ends. This CDR3 region has 12 residues. CDR3 DNA sequence: TGTGCCAGCAGTTACAGCGCCTACGAGCAGTACTTC. It translates to CASSYSAYEQYF.

This clonotype was found a few times. V gene TRBV11-2 combines with J gene TRBJ1-4; no clear D gene. Per the germline V gene, CDR1 is SGHAT and CDR2 is FQNNGV. Between the trimmed V and J ends, which lost 3 bases and 8 bases, there was a span of 13 bases. The CDR3 loop spans 14 amino acids. This chain's CDR3 is CASSFEAFREKLFF. The CDR3 nucleotides read TGTGCCAGCAGCTTTGAGGCTTTTCGGGAAAAACTGTTTTTT. The full variable domain, its missing parts supplied by reference TRBV11-2 and TRBJ1-4, is EAGVAQSPRYKIIEKRQSVAFWCNPISGHATLYWYQQILGQGPKLLIQFQNNGVVDDSQLPKDRFSAERLKGVDSTLKIQPAKLEDSAVYLCASSFEAFREKLFFGSGTQLSVL.

The rearrangement joins TRBV11-2 to TRBJ2-1, with 9 bases matching TRBD1. The CDR3 covers 20 residues. Germline V gene data show CDR1 as SGHAT and CDR2 as FQNNGV. V was clipped by 4 bases and J by 0 bases; unmatched bases: 16. The CDR3 DNA reads TGTGCCAGCAGCTCGCCTGAGACAGGGGGTACACCCTCCTCCTACAATGAGCAGTTCTTC. It is translated as CASSSPETGGTPSSYNEQFF.

The chain uses TRBV7-9 and TRBJ2-5; possibly TRBD2 for D (5 bases). This CDR3 is 15 amino acids long. Germline V CDR1 and CDR2: SEHNR, FQNEAQ (reference sequence). V was cut by 4 bases and J by 2 bases, with 14 bases left in between. The CDR3 protein is CASSSGTAVQETQYF. In nucleotides, the CDR3 is TGTGCCAGCAGCTCCGGTACAGCGGTGCAAGAGACCCAGTACTTC.

CDR3 bases: TGCAGCGTTGTTGGCGGAGGCACAGATACGCAGTATTTT. Translating gives CSVVGGGTDTQYF. This chain joins TRBV29-1 and TRBJ2-3; D uncertain. The CDR3 totals 13 residues. V gave up 4 bases and J gave up 1 base, with 9 bases separating them. Germline V gene sequence: CDR1 SQVTM, CDR2 ANQGSEA.

This clonotype was found many times. The V call is TRBV20-1, the J call TRBJ2-7, with TRBD2 identical over 8 bases. V shed 6 bases, J shed 4 bases, and the junction held 8 bases outside the gene matches. The CDR3 totals 13 residues. Germline V gives CDR1 DFQATT, CDR2 SNEGSKA (reference sequence). The CDR3 loop is CSAGGTRGYEQYF. The CDR3 DNA reads TGCAGTGCGGGAGGGACTAGAGGTTACGAGCAGTACTTC.

This clonotype has ten or more counts. This chain joins TRBV29-1 and TRBJ1-5, with TRBD1 as a possible D gene (6 bases). V lost 5 bases and J 3 bases, leaving 17 bases between the germline ends. The CDR3 totals 15 residues. Germline V CDR1 and CDR2: SQVTM, ANQGSEA. CDR3 coding DNA: TGCAGCGTTAAGGTAGGGGGGCCGGACAATCAGCCCCAGCATTTT. This codes for CSVKVGGPDNQPQHF.

This clonotype occurred many times. The gene calls are TRBV5-1 and TRBJ2-1, with D unclear. Deletions cut 0 bases from V and 8 bases from J, with 27 bases between. The length of the CDR3 is 19 residues. CDR1 SGHRS and CDR2 YFSETQ come from the germline V gene. CDR3 DNA sequence: TGCGCCAGCAGCTTGGCCCAGCCCGGTAGGCTAACCCCCAACGATGAGCAGTTCTTC. Translated: CASSLAQPGRLTPNDEQFF.

The table lists this clonotype with many counts. This chain uses TRBV9 with TRBJ1-5; D uncertain. The CDR3 is made up of 15 amino acids. Germline V gene sequence: CDR1 SGDLS, CDR2 YYNGEE. Trimming took 0 bases from V and 0 from J, leaving 7 bases between them. The CDR3 protein is CASSVGASSNQPQHF. CDR3 DNA: TGTGCCAGCAGCGTAGGGGCCAGTAGCAATCAGCCCCAGCATTTT.

J is TRBJ2-1 and V is TRBV24-1; either TRBD1 or TRBD2 may fit D (5 bases each). The V gene lost 3 bases and the J gene lost 9 bases, with 14 bases spanning the gap. Germline CDR1 and CDR2: KGHDR and SFDVKD. This CDR3 contains 14 residues. The CDR3 here is CATSDGDLGAEQFF. In DNA form, the CDR3 reads TGTGCCACCAGTGATGGGGACCTTGGGGCTGAGCAGTTCTTC.

The chain uses TRBV5-6 and TRBJ2-5, with 9 bases that match TRBD1. Germline lookup yields CDR1 SGHDT and CDR2 YYEEEE. The CDR3 contains 20 residues. With V trimmed by 0 bases and J by 2 bases, 17 bases remained unmatched. CDR3 bases: TGTGCCAGCAGCTTGGCCGAGGGACAGGGCTACGTCCCGACTCAAGAGACCCAGTACTTC. Its translation is CASSLAEGQGYVPTQETQYF.

In this sample, this clonotype turned up many times. The chain joins TRBV11-2 to TRBJ2-1; 8 nucleotides line up with TRBD2. CDR1 is SGHAT and CDR2 is FQNNGV in the germline V gene. The CDR3 totals 16 residues. Trimming took 5 bases from V and 0 from J; bases not matched to a gene: 6. CDR3 region: CASSPIAGRSYNEQFF. DNA of the CDR3: TGTGCCAGCAGCCCAATAGCGGGACGCTCCTACAATGAGCAGTTCTTC.

The chain has TRBV20-1 and TRBJ2-3; D uncertain. V was pared by 4 bases and J by 2 bases, with 16 bases between. Germline V CDR1 and CDR2: DFQATT, SNEGSKA (reference sequence). This CDR3 contains 15 residues. DNA of the CDR3: TGCAGTGCTACAGCCCCGAGCGTCGCCACAGATACGCAGTATTTT. Its translation is CSATAPSVATDTQYF.

This clonotype was seen just once. This chain connects TRBV29-1 to TRBJ2-3; a possible D gene is TRBD1 (6 bases). The germline V gene encodes CDR1 SQVTM and CDR2 ANQGSEA. This CDR3 is 14 amino acids long. Trimming stripped 4 bases from V and 4 bases from J, with 15 bases between. The CDR3 sequence is CSVAMQGPADTQYF. For the CDR3, the DNA is TGCAGCGTTGCTATGCAGGGGCCGGCAGATACGCAGTATTTT.

The V gene is TRBV20-1, the J gene TRBJ2-1, with D perhaps TRBD2 (5 bases). Germline V lookup: CDR1 DFQATT, CDR2 SNEGSKA (reference sequence). This CDR3 region has 14 residues. The V end was cut by 3 bases, the J end by 0 bases, with 9 bases between. The CDR3 sequence: CSARRERSYNEQFF. As DNA, the CDR3 is TGCAGTGCTAGGAGGGAGCGCTCCTACAATGAGCAGTTCTTC.

This chain connects TRBV20-1 to TRBJ2-2, with D possibly TRBD1 on 6 matching bases. CDR1 is DFQATT, CDR2 SNEGSKA, per germline (reference sequence). Trimming removed 3 bases from V and 3 bases from J, with 11 bases in between. The CDR3 sequence is 14 residues long. The CDR3 loop is CSASRQAYTGELFF. The CDR3 DNA reads TGCAGTGCTAGCCGACAGGCGTACACCGGGGAGCTGTTTTTT.

This clonotype showed up many times. The chain combines TRBV6-2 or TRBV6-3 with TRBJ2-5; D is undetermined. Trimming shortened V by 5 bases and J by 5 bases, and 9 bases separated the two germline ends. Germline-derived CDR1 and CDR2 are MNHEY and SVGEGT. The CDR3 length is 12 residues. The CDR3 sequence: CASSHGSETQYF. DNA of the CDR3: TGTGCCAGCAGTCATGGTTCGGAGACCCAGTACTTC.

As DNA, the CDR3 is TGCAGCGTTTCCCCCAGGTCCAGATACGAGCAGTACTTC. Protein sequence: CSVSPRSRYEQYF. The chain recombines TRBV29-1 with TRBJ2-7; D gene uncertain. Trimming pared 5 bases from V and 4 bases from J, leaving 15 bases between. Germline-derived CDR1 and CDR2 are SQVTM and ANQGSEA. This CDR3 contains 13 residues.

This clonotype was counted between two and nine times. The chain joins TRBV13 to TRBJ1-4; 8 bases map to TRBD1. The ends lost 3 bases at V and 4 bases at J; junction bases unmatched: 7. The CDR3 is 16 amino acids. CDR1 is PRHDT, CDR2 FYEKMQ, per germline (reference sequence). Written as DNA, the CDR3 is TGTGCCAGCAGCTTCTTGACGGGACAGGATAATGAAAAACTGTTTTTT. It specifies CASSFLTGQDNEKLFF.

In its sample, this clonotype was seen many times. V is TRBV15 and J is TRBJ2-7; D may be TRBD2 (7 bases). Germline values: CDR1 LNHNV, CDR2 YYDKDF (reference sequence). The CDR3 contains 13 residues. V dropped 4 bases and J dropped 3 bases, with 10 bases sitting between them. The CDR3 loop reads CATSKGGGYEQYF. DNA for the CDR3: TGTGCCACCAGCAAGGGAGGGGGCTACGAGCAGTACTTC.

This clonotype occurred a few times. The chain uses TRBV13 and TRBJ2-7; D remains ambiguous. The CDR3 consists of 11 residues. Germline values: CDR1 PRHDT, CDR2 FYEKMQ (reference sequence). V gave up 5 bases and J gave up 9 bases, with 11 bases separating them. CDR3 nucleotide sequence: TGTGCCAGCAGCCTTCAACTGAGGCAGTACTTC. Its protein is CASSLQLRQYF.

The V call is TRBV10-3, the J call TRBJ1-1; D may be TRBD1 (5 bases). Trimming pared 2 bases from V and 5 bases from J, leaving 9 bases between. Looked up from germline, CDR1 is ENHRY and CDR2 is SYGVKD. This CDR3 has 13 amino acids. CDR3 in amino acids: CAISEGGRTEAFF. DNA for the CDR3: TGTGCCATCAGTGAGGGGGGGAGGACTGAAGCTTTCTTT.